One sample yielded the 17 T cell receptor beta chains listed below, sequenced in a study of cytomegalovirus exposure and HLA in healthy donors. PCR was performed using 60 Vbeta and 13 Jbeta primers. Some clones are missing from TCRdb's copy, which holds only in-frame ones; the method was immunoSEQ multiplex PCR. The profile shows over 150,000 clones, around 84% of them singletons. The source material was PBMCs. The receptors derive from a male donor in good health and CMV-seropositive.

In this sample, this clone turned up once. This sequence joins TRBV30 and TRBJ2-7; TRBD2 aligns across 12 bases. Unmatched junction bases numbered 5, after V lost 1 base and J lost 1 base. This CDR3 is built from 16 residues. CDR1 is GTSNPN, CDR2 SVGIG, per germline (reference sequence). The CDR3 loop is CAWSGLAGALSYEQYF. In DNA, the CDR3 is TGTGCCTGGAGTGGACTAGCGGGGGCCCTATCCTACGAGCAGTACTTC.

The V and J genes are TRBV5-1 and TRBJ2-1; D might be TRBD1 (5 bases). The germline V and J ends were trimmed by 4 bases and 6 bases, with 14 bases remaining between them. CDR3 size: 14 residues. Per germline, CDR1 SGHRS and CDR2 YFSETQ. For the CDR3, the DNA is TGCGCCAGCAGCGCTCAGGGAAGCTTCAATGAGCAGTTCTTC. It is translated as CASSAQGSFNEQFF.

For the CDR3, the DNA is TGCGCCAGCAGCCGTCCGGGCTCTGGGGCCAACGTCCTGACTTTC. This translates into CASSRPGSGANVLTF. The chain joins TRBV4-3 to TRBJ2-6, with D uncertain. The CDR3 sequence is 15 residues long. Trimming shortened V by 4 bases and J by 0 bases, and 7 bases separated the two germline ends. Germline V gives CDR1 LGHNA, CDR2 YSLEER.

J is TRBJ2-3 and V is TRBV4-1; 9 bases align to TRBD2. V shed 3 bases, J shed 2 bases, and the junction held 9 bases outside the gene matches. This CDR3 spans 17 amino acids. Germline V gene data show CDR1 as MGHRA and CDR2 as YSYEKL. CDR3 in amino acids: CASSHRGGGDTTDTQYF. CDR3 coding DNA: TGCGCCAGCAGCCACCGCGGCGGGGGGGATACCACAGATACGCAGTATTTT.

This clone was counted once. CDR3 sequence reads: CASSDQGFSGSIGANVLTF. Here the CDR3 DNA reads TGTGCCAGTAGTGATCAGGGGTTTAGCGGGAGTATTGGGGCCAACGTCCTGACTTTC. The chain joins TRBV19 to TRBJ2-6; 9 positions agree with TRBD2. The CDR3 has 19 residues. V dropped 5 bases and J dropped 3; count of bases not matched to a gene: 14. Germline values: CDR1 LNHDA, CDR2 SQIVND (reference sequence).

The rearrangement uses TRBV9 and TRBJ2-1, with a tentative D call TRBD2 (5 bases). V was cut by 0 bases and J by 6 bases, with 16 bases left in between. This CDR3 contains 16 residues. Germline V gives CDR1 SGDLS, CDR2 YYNGEE. CDR3 sequence reads: CASSVGPSQRGNEQFF. The CDR3 DNA is TGTGCCAGCAGCGTAGGACCTAGCCAACGGGGCAATGAGCAGTTCTTC.

The chain couples TRBV18 to TRBJ2-7, with TRBD1 matching 9 bases. Trimming took 4 bases from V and 7 from J; bases not matched to a gene: 8. Per the germline V gene, CDR1 is KGHSH and CDR2 is LQKENI. The CDR3 runs 14 residues. This chain's CDR3 is CASSRIPGQGEQYF. The CDR3 DNA reads as TGTGCCAGCTCACGCATACCGGGACAGGGTGAGCAGTACTTC. The entire variable domain, with the rest obtained from reference TRBV18 and TRBJ2-7, is as follows: NAGVMQNPRHLVRRRGQEARLRCSPMKGHSHVYWYRQLPEEGLKFMVYLQKENIIDESGMPKERFSAEFPKEGPSILRIQQVVRGDSAAYFCASSRIPGQGEQYFGPGTRLTVT.

The V and J genes are TRBV11-2 and TRBJ2-7; 8 bases agree with TRBD2. The CDR3 is 14 residues long. V dropped 11 bases and J dropped 2; count of bases not matched to a gene: 11. In germline, CDR1 is SGHAT, CDR2 FQNNGV. The CDR3 DNA sequence: TGTGCCGGCAAGAAAGCTAGCGGGCCCTACGAGCAGTACTTC. Amino acid sequence: CAGKKASGPYEQYF.

This clone was recorded only once. The V gene is TRBV19, the J gene TRBJ1-5; 7 bases line up with TRBD1. V was pared by 6 bases and J by 2 bases, with 10 bases of the junction left unmatched. The CDR3 runs to 16 residues. The V gene's germline CDR1 is LNHDA and CDR2 SQIVND (reference sequence). DNA of the CDR3: TGTGCCAGTAGCGCAACAGGGGAGGATCGCAATCAGCCCCAGCATTTT. It is translated as CASSATGEDRNQPQHF.

This clone was picked up one time. The chain recombines TRBV7-6 with TRBJ2-1, with D unresolved. From germline, CDR1 is SGHVS and CDR2 FNYEAQ. CDR3 size: 14 residues. V dropped 5 bases and J dropped 3 bases, with 11 bases sitting between them. This CDR3 reads CASSTRLDYNEQFF. The CDR3 region has the DNA TGTGCCAGCAGCACCCGACTGGACTACAATGAGCAGTTCTTC.

There are a few counts of this clone. The chain combines TRBV10-3 with TRBJ1-6, with D unresolved. From germline, CDR1 is ENHRY and CDR2 SYGVKD. The V and J ends lost 3 bases and 1 base respectively, with 10 bases between them. This CDR3 spans 16 amino acids. The CDR3 sequence is CAISDGRVSYNSPLHF. For the CDR3, the DNA is TGTGCCATCAGTGATGGGAGGGTATCCTATAATTCACCCCTCCACTTT.

The gene calls are TRBV7-6 and TRBJ2-3; D is uncertain. Germline V gene data show CDR1 as SGHVS and CDR2 as FNYEAQ. Trimming cost V 2 bases and J 4 bases, with 13 bases left between them. The CDR3 has 15 residues. This CDR3 is CASSLRVLTADTQYF. For the CDR3, the DNA is TGTGCCAGCAGCTTACGGGTCCTGACGGCAGATACGCAGTATTTT.

The chain links TRBV10-3 to TRBJ2-7; a possible D gene is TRBD1 (6 bases). This CDR3 is 14 amino acids long. Germline V CDR1 and CDR2: ENHRY, SYGVKD. With 6 bases removed from V and 6 bases from J, the gap between germline ends came to 18 bases. The CDR3 DNA reads as TGTGCCATCAGCATACAGGGTCTTTCGTCCGAGCAGTACTTC. It codes for CAISIQGLSSEQYF.

The chain couples TRBV9 to TRBJ2-7; 11 positions agree with TRBD2. The CDR3 extends over 14 amino acids. The germline CDR1 and CDR2 sequences are SGDLS and YYNGEE. The V and J ends lost 2 bases and 2 bases, in that order; junction bases with no gene match: 0. The CDR3 DNA follows: TGTGCCAGCAGCGTTAGCGGGAGGGCCTACGAGCAGTACTTC. Translating gives CASSVSGRAYEQYF.

The chain combines TRBV7-2 with TRBJ2-7, with TRBD2 matching over 15 bases. Germline V gene sequence: CDR1 SGHTA, CDR2 FQGNSA. The CDR3 contains 16 residues. Trimming at V came to 5 bases and at J to 5 bases, leaving 7 bases not matched to a gene. The CDR3 reads CASSDWTSGGANEQYF. The DNA of the CDR3 is TGTGCCAGCAGCGACTGGACTAGCGGGGGGGCCAACGAGCAGTACTTC.

V is TRBV9 and J is TRBJ1-4; 7 bases line up with TRBD1. V shed 4 bases and J 4 bases; nucleotides not matched to a gene: 7. Germline CDR1 SGDLS, CDR2 YYNGEE. This CDR3 is 15 amino acids long. The CDR3 reads CASSSATGRNEKLFF. Here the CDR3 DNA reads TGTGCCAGCAGCTCAGCGACAGGGCGTAATGAAAAACTGTTTTTT.

V usage is TRBV6-1 and J usage is TRBJ1-2; 11 positions agree with TRBD1. V was clipped by 6 bases and J by 7 bases; unmatched bases: 10. The CDR3 has 15 residues. The germline CDR1 and CDR2 sequences are MNHNS and SASEGT. This CDR3 is CASSPVLDRGLGYTF. CDR3 nucleotide sequence: TGTGCCAGCAGCCCCGTTCTGGACAGGGGGCTTGGCTACACCTTC.